The rows below give T cell receptor beta chains drawn from one sample of a study of human T cells and chemical hapten exposure. TCRdb re-derived calls from the RACE reads in MiXCR, one entry per CDR3 protein. Of around 330,000 distinct CDR3 sequences in the sample, roughly 6% are singletons; the top ten hold about 8.2%. Sequenced material: whole blood, taken in connection with sensitization to the hapten diphenylcyclopropenone (DPC). The receptors stem from a young woman with alopecia areata. Some clones in this sample may be carry-over from other donors' samples. Both conserved end residues are part of each CDR3. The D gene is left open where the match is weak. Not every row has a clone size; where given, it reads once, few, many or a size class.

>TRBD2|TRBV24-1|TRBJ2-3|.
CATSELRTSGGTDTQYF
TGTGCCACCAGTGAGCTCCGGACTAGCGGGGGCACAGATACGCAGTATTTT
>TRBD2|TRBV20-1|TRBJ2-2|many
CSAERLRGGRNGELFF
TGCAGTGCTGAGAGGCTGCGGGGGGGCCGAAACGGGGAGCTGTTTTTT
>.|TRBV12-3/TRBV12-4|TRBJ2-2|medium-sized
CASSFDGAGELFF
TGTGCCAGCAGTTTCGATGGGGCCGGGGAGCTGTTTTTT
>.|TRBV7-9|TRBJ2-6|few
CASSSRDGAEGGANVLTF
TGTGCCAGCAGCTCAAGGGACGGTGCGGAAGGAGGGGCCAACGTCCTGACTTTC
>.|TRBV6-5|TRBJ2-6|few
CASSYEGEANVLTF
TGTGCCAGCAGTTATGAGGGAGAGGCCAACGTCCTGACTTTC
>.|TRBV10-3|TRBJ1-5|many
CAITDGNQPQHF
TGTGCCATCACAGACGGCAATCAGCCCCAGCATTTT
>TRBD1|TRBV5-1|TRBJ2-2|.
CASSSGTGSGGELFF
TGCGCCAGCAGCTCCGGGACAGGGAGTGGCGGGGAGCTGTTTTTT
>TRBD2|TRBV6-5|TRBJ2-1|few
CASSRSLASYNEQFF
TGTGCCAGCAGCCGCTCACTAGCGTCCTACAATGAGCAGTTCTTC
>.|TRBV14|TRBJ1-1|.
CASSQGRLGRAAFF
TGTGCCAGCAGCCAAGGCCGTTTGGGTCGGGCGGCTTTCTTT
>TRBD1|TRBV29-1|TRBJ1-6|many
CSVDRDRDNSPLHF
TGCAGCGTTGACCGGGACAGGGATAATTCACCCCTCCACTTT
>.|TRBV10-3|TRBJ2-3|few
CAINPVGGADTQYF
TGTGCCATCAATCCGGTCGGGGGTGCGGATACGCAGTATTTT
>.|TRBV21-1|TRBJ1-4|many
CASSKDAGEKLFF
TGTGCCAGCAGCAAAGATGCGGGTGAAAAACTGTTTTTT
>.|TRBV11-2|TRBJ2-2|.
CASRTFPADTGELFF
TGTGCCAGCAGAACGTTCCCCGCAGACACCGGGGAGCTGTTTTTT
>TRBD1|TRBV6-6|TRBJ1-4|.
CASSYTPQGGVHEKLFF
TGTGCCAGCAGTTACACGCCTCAGGGGGGGGTGCACGAAAAACTGTTTTTT
>.|TRBV6-2/TRBV6-3|TRBJ2-3|few
CASSLGGRWGTDTQYF
TGTGCCAGCAGCCTTGGGGGGCGATGGGGCACAGATACGCAGTATTTT
>.|TRBV14|TRBJ2-5|few
CASRPDSQETQYF
TGTGCCAGCAGGCCGGACTCTCAAGAGACCCAGTACTTC
>.|TRBV7-9|TRBJ2-3|few
CASSLWQGEDTQYF
TGTGCCAGCAGCTTATGGCAGGGCGAGGATACGCAGTATTTT
>TRBD2|TRBV7-8|TRBJ2-4|many
CASSLEGGRGWYF
TGTGCCAGCAGCTTAGAAGGCGGGAGGGGATGGTACTTC
>TRBD1|TRBV20-1|TRBJ2-3|many
CSARGPRDTQYF
TGCAGTGCAAGGGGGCCTCGAGATACGCAGTATTTT
>.|TRBV29-1|TRBJ1-1|many
CSVGSSMGTEAFF
TGCAGCGTTGGGTCCTCCATGGGCACTGAAGCTTTCTTT
>.|TRBV7-3|TRBJ1-1|many
CASSLWGDTEAFF
TGTGCCAGCAGCTTATGGGGGGATACTGAAGCTTTCTTT
>.|TRBV7-2|TRBJ2-2|many
CASTSEGGTGELFF
TGTGCCAGCACCTCCGAGGGTGGCACCGGGGAGCTGTTTTTT
>TRBD1|TRBV20-1|TRBJ1-5|once
CSAKTGEHQPRHF
TGCAGTGCCAAGACAGGGGAGCATCAGCCCCGGCATTTT
>TRBD2|TRBV6-2/TRBV6-3|TRBJ2-5|.
CASSRPGLAVQETQYF
TGTGCCAGCAGCCGACCGGGACTAGCGGTCCAAGAGACCCAGTACTTC
>TRBD1|TRBV20-1|TRBJ1-1|many
CSARDVDQGGYDEAFF
TGCAGTGCTAGAGATGTTGATCAGGGGGGTTATGATGAAGCTTTCTTT
>TRBD2|TRBV5-1|TRBJ2-7|few
CASSVQLAGGGYEQYF
TGCGCCAGCAGCGTACAACTAGCGGGGGGCGGATACGAGCAGTACTTC
>.|TRBV27|TRBJ1-5|many
CASRTQSSNQPQHF
TGTGCCAGCAGGACTCAGAGCAGCAATCAGCCCCAGCATTTT
>.|TRBV4-3|TRBJ2-1|few
CASSQVYSSYNEQFF
TGCGCCAGCAGCCAAGTATACTCATCCTACAATGAGCAGTTCTTC